The source of this T cell receptor (beta chain) is a study of CD8 T cells in Susac syndrome. About 0.5 to 1 ug RNA was reverse transcribed with random hexamers. With immunoSEQ multiplex PCR, TCR beta CDR3 was amplified across 54 Vbeta and 13 Jbeta. TCRdb redid the calling of the immunoSEQ multiplex PCR reads with MiXCR, one entry per CDR3 protein. In the table there are 110,000 or so distinct CDR3 sequences, 80% to 95% of which are singletons. The CDR3 runs to 15 residues. Trimming cost V 2 bases and J 9 bases, with 20 bases left between them. Germline V gives CDR1 SGDLS, CDR2 YYNGEE. This TCR was recovered from a human donor in good health. The sample taken for sequencing was CD4+ T cells from PBMCs. J is TRBJ1-2 and V is TRBV9, with D perhaps matching TRBD1 (6 bases). The CDR3 protein is CASSVSGDRPNRYTF. The CDR3 DNA reads as TGTGCCAGCAGCGTCTCAGGGGACCGTCCTAATCGCTACACCTTC.